There are many counts of the clone carrying this T cell receptor beta chain. As yet, its antigen is unknown. Orbital computed tomography and thyroid ultrasound, together with serum TRAb and thyroxine and clinical symptoms, were used for diagnoses. Ahead of any ophthalmopathy symptoms, the blood sample was obtained at the first diagnosis of hyperthyroidism. Using RNA transcripts as the source, TCR beta CDR3 regions were amplified. The HTBI primer set was used in a first-round RT-PCR of the TCR CDR3. TCRdb re-called the multiplex PCR reads through MiXCR, storing one row per CDR3 protein. Of under 750,000 distinct CDR3 sequences in the sample, over 15% were seen once. CDR3 length equals 12 residues. Germline V gene lookup returns CDR1 MNHNS and CDR2 SASEGT. V dropped 6 bases and J dropped 4 bases, with 9 bases sitting between them. This sample was taken from a study of T cells in Graves' hyperthyroidism and ophthalmopathy.

Study-wide findings and caveats: Progression to ophthalmopathy was predicted a median of 6.5 months early.

Specimen: blood. The V call is TRBV6-1, the J call TRBJ1-2, with D possibly TRBD1 on 5 matching bases. The TCR originated in a woman between 50 and 59 years old with Graves' hyperthyroidism that later progressed to Graves' ophthalmopathy. CDR3: CASRQGIYGYTF. The CDR3 DNA reads TGTGCCAGCAGGCAGGGAATCTATGGCTACACCTTC.